This TCR beta chain was identified during a study of CXCR3-negative and CXCR3-positive naive CD8 T cells. Notes on this clonotype: What it recognizes is unknown.

Overall study results and limits: Diversity proved comparably high across both naive subsets and much lower in memory CD8+ cells. Naive cells, whether CXCR3-negative or CXCR3-positive, had similar TRBV-TRBJ usage, while memory cells differed.

By phenotype, naive CD8+ T cells were CD45RO-CCR7+CD27+CD95-. There are 15 residues in the CDR3. Germline loops: CDR1 LNHDA, CDR2 SQIVND (reference sequence). UMI-tagged TRB cDNA libraries were built via 5' RACE. TCRdb derives one entry per CDR3 protein from the 5' RACE reads, leaving out DNA. The sample has 8,000 or so distinct CDR3 sequences, and its top ten clones hold more than 1.5%. Sequencing was performed on naive CXCR3- CD8+ T cells from blood. Specified subset: CD45RO-CCR7+CD27+CD95- naive CD8+ T cells lacking CXCR3 (TNR3-). J is TRBJ2-1 and V is TRBV19; TCRdb gives TRBD2 as the D gene, but with no DNA this cannot be confirmed. The sequence came from a human donor in good health. Some clones in this sample may be carry-over from other donors' samples. CDR3 protein: CASSIGLAGHNEQFF.